Listed below are T cell receptor beta chains from one sample, sequenced in a study of control samples from healthy donors and cancer patients. Sequenced by immunoSEQ multiplex PCR; TCRdb stores in-frame clones only, minus some. The table lists roughly 180,000 clones, 91% of them singletons. The sequenced sample consisted of blood. These receptors all come from a woman aged 40 to 55 in good health. CDR3s include the opening cysteine and the closing phenylalanine or tryptophan. D genes are given only for firm matches. Size tells how often a clone was seen (once, few, many) or the class of an expanded clone, and some rows leave it out.

D gene,clone size,V gene,J gene,CDR3 DNA,CDR3 protein
.,few,TRBV2,TRBJ2-5,TGTGCCAGCAGCGACATTGGGGCAGAGACCCAGTACTTC,CASSDIGAETQYF
.,.,TRBV5-1,TRBJ2-7,TGCGCCAGCAGCGTCAGCCCCGTTAATGGTTACGAGCAGTACTTC,CASSVSPVNGYEQYF
.,.,TRBV27,TRBJ1-1,TGTGCCAGCAGTTCCTTGGGCGGGGCGAACACTGAAGCTTTCTTT,CASSSLGGANTEAFF
TRBD1,once,TRBV25-1,TRBJ1-2,TGTGCCAGCAGTGCCGGACAGGGGGCCTACTATGGCTACACCTTC,CASSAGQGAYYGYTF
.,.,TRBV4-1,TRBJ1-5,TGCGCCAGCAGCCAGGCGACGGATAGCAATCAGCCCCAGCATTTT,CASSQATDSNQPQHF
.,.,TRBV5-1,TRBJ2-5,TGCGCCAGCAGCCTGGGGCCACAAGAGACCCAGTACTTC,CASSLGPQETQYF
.,once,TRBV5-6,TRBJ2-1,TGTGCCAGCAGCTTGCTCGCCGCAAATGAGCAGTTCTTC,CASSLLAANEQFF
TRBD1,.,TRBV5-1,TRBJ1-1,TGCGCCAGCAGCTTGTTGGGACAGGGGCGGACTGAAGCTTTCTTT,CASSLLGQGRTEAFF
.,.,TRBV7-3,TRBJ1-1,TGTGCCAGCAGCTTATCTGGCACCGGGAGGTCTGAAGCTTTCTTT,CASSLSGTGRSEAFF
TRBD1,.,TRBV9,TRBJ1-4,TGTGCCAGCAGCCCACAGACAGGGCCGTATGAAAAACTGTTTTTT,CASSPQTGPYEKLFF
.,.,TRBV6-1,TRBJ1-2,TGTGCCAGCAGTGAACTGGGACTAGACTATGGCTACACCTTC,CASSELGLDYGYTF
.,once,TRBV11-1,TRBJ2-1,TGTGCCAGCAGCTTAGCCTCTAGCGCCTACAATGAGCAGTTCTTC,CASSLASSAYNEQFF
.,.,TRBV5-1,TRBJ2-5,TGCGCCAGCAGCTTTGATGGCTTGGAGACCCAGTACTTC,CASSFDGLETQYF
.,.,TRBV5-1,TRBJ2-3,TGCGCCAGCCACAACCGGGGCAGGGGCCCAGATACGCAGTATTTT,CASHNRGRGPDTQYF
TRBD2,.,TRBV4-1,TRBJ2-5,TGCGCCAGCAGCCAAGAGAAGGGCGGGGGGGCCCTTGAGACCCAGTACTTC,CASSQEKGGGALETQYF
.,.,TRBV7-9,TRBJ2-7,TGTGCCAGCAGCTTTTTTCTAGGGTTCGAGCTCGGCGAGCAGTACTTC,CASSFFLGFELGEQYF
TRBD1,few,TRBV2,TRBJ2-7,TGTGCCAGCAGTCTTGACAGGGGCCCCTACGAGCAGTACTTC,CASSLDRGPYEQYF
TRBD1,.,TRBV5-6,TRBJ1-5,TGTGCCAGCAGCACGACAGGGGTTAATCAGCCCCAGCATTTT,CASSTTGVNQPQHF
TRBD1,.,TRBV7-7,TRBJ1-3,TGTGCCAGCAGCTACGGACAGGCTACTGGAAACACCATATATTTT,CASSYGQATGNTIYF
.,.,TRBV9,TRBJ2-3,TGTGCCAGCAGCGAGGACCCGATCACAGATACGCAGTATTTT,CASSEDPITDTQYF
.,.,TRBV19,TRBJ1-1,TGTGCCAGTCTCCCCCCGGGAGTCACTGAAGCTTTCTTT,CASLPPGVTEAFF
TRBD2,.,TRBV10-2,TRBJ2-7,TGCGCCAGCAGGGCGGGGGGAAGTGAGCAGTACTTC,CASRAGGSEQYF
TRBD2,.,TRBV3-1/TRBV3-2,TRBJ2-5,TGTGCCAGCGGTGGCGGGGGGGCCCGTGAGACCCAGTACTTC,CASGGGGARETQYF
.,.,TRBV5-6,TRBJ2-1,TGTGCCAGCAGCTTTACAGGGTACACCTACAATGAGCAGTTCTTC,CASSFTGYTYNEQFF
.,.,TRBV23-1,TRBJ2-5,TGCGCCAGCAGAAAAGGAGACCTGGGGGTAGCTGGTCGGGAGACCCAGTACTTC,CASRKGDLGVAGRETQYF
TRBD1,once,TRBV5-4,TRBJ1-2,TGTGCCAGCAGCTTGCAAGGGACAGGGCTCTACACCTTC,CASSLQGTGLYTF
.,.,TRBV5-1,TRBJ1-1,TGCGCCAGCAGCCTGGGCCCTACCAGGGTGAACACTGAAGCTTTCTTT,CASSLGPTRVNTEAFF
TRBD2,.,TRBV6-5,TRBJ2-1,TGTGCCAGCAGTAGACCGGGACTAGCCGGGGTACTGCAGTTCTTC,CASSRPGLAGVLQFF
.,.,TRBV7-2,TRBJ1-5,TGTGCCAGCAGCTGGCTCAGAAGTAGCAATCAGCCCCAGCATTTT,CASSWLRSSNQPQHF
.,once,TRBV5-4,TRBJ1-2,TGTGCCAGCAGCTTGAGGGACAACTATGGCTACACCTTC,CASSLRDNYGYTF
.,.,TRBV7-8,TRBJ2-1,TGTGCCAGCAGCTTTTCCCCAGGGCAGTACAATGAGCAGTTCTTC,CASSFSPGQYNEQFF
TRBD1,.,TRBV19,TRBJ1-5,TGTGCCAGTCTGGGACAGGGGGGCAGGAGCAATCAGCCCCAGCATTTT,CASLGQGGRSNQPQHF
.,.,TRBV11-2,TRBJ2-1,TGTGCCAGCAGCCCAGACAGGTACAATGAGCAGTTCTTC,CASSPDRYNEQFF
.,.,TRBV18,TRBJ1-5,TGTGCCAGCTCCGGTCAGGGGTCACAAAATCAGCCCCAGCATTTT,CASSGQGSQNQPQHF
.,.,TRBV9,TRBJ1-2,TGTGCCAGCAGCGTAGTGGACAGTGCTACGATGGAGGGCTACACCTTC,CASSVVDSATMEGYTF
TRBD2,.,TRBV11-2,TRBJ2-3,TGTGCCAGCAGCTTATCGGCGGGGGGGAGCACAGATACGCAGTATTTT,CASSLSAGGSTDTQYF
.,.,TRBV27,TRBJ2-2,TGTGCCAGCAGTCCTATCGCCGACAGTAACACCGGGGAGCTGTTTTTT,CASSPIADSNTGELFF
TRBD1,.,TRBV6-5,TRBJ1-2,TGTGCCAGCAGTCCCTCAGATGGACAGGGGAAAGGCTACACCTTC,CASSPSDGQGKGYTF
.,.,TRBV5-1,TRBJ2-5,TGCGCCAGCACCTCGGGGGGCCGCGCTACGGCCCAGTACTTC,CASTSGGRATAQYF
.,.,TRBV2,TRBJ1-5,TGTGCCAGCAGTGAGTGGGGGGATCAGCCCCAGCATTTT,CASSEWGDQPQHF
TRBD1,.,TRBV10-3,TRBJ2-7,TGTGCCATCAGGGACGGGACAGGGGGTAACGAGCAGTACTTC,CAIRDGTGGNEQYF
.,.,TRBV3-1/TRBV3-2,TRBJ2-7,TGTGCCAGCAGCCAAGATTGGGGGGCACTAGCCTACGAGCAGTACTTC,CASSQDWGALAYEQYF
.,.,TRBV5-1,TRBJ1-2,TGCGCCAGCAGCTATAGCATAGGAGGGGGTTCTGGCTACACCTTC,CASSYSIGGGSGYTF
TRBD1,.,TRBV7-9,TRBJ1-4,TGTGCCAGCAGCTTAGTTGGACAGGGGAATGAAAAACTGTTTTTT,CASSLVGQGNEKLFF
.,.,TRBV6-5,TRBJ1-4,TGTGCCAGCAGTTACGACGGTCAAAGGGAAAAACTGTTTTTT,CASSYDGQREKLFF
.,.,TRBV29-1,TRBJ2-1,TGCAGCGTTGAATTTTTAGGAAGGTCCAATGAGCAGTTCTTC,CSVEFLGRSNEQFF
.,once,TRBV5-4,TRBJ1-2,TGTGCCAGCCGCTCATCCGGGACTCAATTCCCCAATGGCTACACCTTC,CASRSSGTQFPNGYTF
.,.,TRBV27,TRBJ2-1,TGTGCCAGCCGGGCGGCAAGGGACTCTAATGAGCAGTTCTTC,CASRAARDSNEQFF
.,.,TRBV29-1,TRBJ1-2,TGCAGCGTTGAGTCACTTTACCCTTACGGCTACACCTTC,CSVESLYPYGYTF
TRBD1,.,TRBV24-1,TRBJ2-2,TGTGCCACCAGTGATGACAGGGTGTCCGGGGAGCTGTTTTTT,CATSDDRVSGELFF
.,.,TRBV6-5,TRBJ1-1,TGTGCCAGCAGGGACAGCCGGAACACTGAAGCTTTCTTT,CASRDSRNTEAFF